A selection of T cell receptor beta chains follows, all from one sample in a study of CD8+ T cells in alopecia areata. Some clones are missing from TCRdb's copy, which holds only in-frame ones; the method was immunoSEQ multiplex PCR. The table shows around 300,000 clones, with about 60% occurring only once. The specimen comprised CD4+ T cells sorted from blood, sampled between weeks 51 and 52, from a patient treated with tofacitinib. These receptors originate from a human donor with alopecia areata. Both conserved end residues are part of each CDR3. A D gene is named only where the DNA matches it firmly. Not every row has a clone size; where given, it reads once, few, many or a size class.

J | size | V | D | DNA | CDR3
TRBJ2-3 | once | TRBV7-9 | TRBD1 | TGTGCCAGCAGGTGGACGACAGGGGATGAGGCAGATACGCAGTATTTT | CASRWTTGDEADTQYF
TRBJ1-2 | few | TRBV21-1 | . | TGTGCCAGGAAAAGTGGCTACACCTTC | CARKSGYTF
TRBJ2-3 | . | TRBV29-1 | . | TGCAGCGTAGGGATGGGAGATACGCAGTATTTT | CSVGMGDTQYF
TRBJ2-5 | . | TRBV10-3 | . | TGTGCCATCAGTGTCGGCAGCGCAGTAGAGACCCAGTACTTC | CAISVGSAVETQYF
TRBJ1-1 | few | TRBV29-1 | . | TGCAGCGTTGAAAGGGGCCTGCGAGCTTTCTTT | CSVERGLRAFF
TRBJ2-5 | . | TRBV10-1 | . | TGCGCCAGCAGTGAGTCGGGTCAGGTCGAGACCCAGTACTTC | CASSESGQVETQYF
TRBJ1-2 | . | TRBV18 | TRBD1 | TGTGCCAGCTCGCAATCTACAGGGGAGTATGGCTACACCTTC | CASSQSTGEYGYTF
TRBJ2-6 | . | TRBV25-1 | . | TGTGCCAGCAGCCACAGTTGGGCTAGGGGGGCCAACGTCCTGACTTTC | CASSHSWARGANVLTF
TRBJ2-3 | . | TRBV5-1 | . | TGCGCCAGCTCTGAAGGAGATACGCAGTATTTT | CASSEGDTQYF
TRBJ2-5 | . | TRBV6-1 | . | TGTGCCAGCGGTAGCCTCAATCAAGAGACCCAGTACTTC | CASGSLNQETQYF
TRBJ2-1 | few | TRBV7-9 | . | TGTGCCAGCAGCTTAGCACTCGTCGAGCAGTTCTTC | CASSLALVEQFF
TRBJ1-2 | . | TRBV5-1 | . | TGCGCCAGCAGCGTGCCGAATGACAGTGACGGCTACACCTTC | CASSVPNDSDGYTF
TRBJ2-1 | few | TRBV6-1 | . | TGTGCCAGCGGATGGCAGTACAATGAGCAGTTCTTC | CASGWQYNEQFF
TRBJ2-5 | . | TRBV5-1 | . | TGCGCCAGCAGCGAATCCGGACTCTCGAACGAGGCCCAGTACTTC | CASSESGLSNEAQYF
TRBJ1-2 | . | TRBV2 | TRBD1 | TGTGCCAGCAGGGTCGACAACAGGGGGTATGGCTACACCTTC | CASRVDNRGYGYTF
TRBJ2-7 | many | TRBV10-3 | . | TGTGCCATCAGGGACAGCTCCTACGAGCAGTACTTC | CAIRDSSYEQYF
TRBJ2-7 | few | TRBV6-1 | . | TGTGCCAGCAGTGTCAACAGAGGCTACGAGCAGTACTTC | CASSVNRGYEQYF
TRBJ2-3 | . | TRBV30 | . | TGTGCCTTCCAGGCTGGCAGGGGTGAGAGGGGAAGCACAGATACGCAGTATTTT | CAFQAGRGERGSTDTQYF
TRBJ1-2 | . | TRBV30 | . | TGTGCCTCCGGGGAAAACTATGGCTACACCTTC | CASGENYGYTF
TRBJ1-6 | few | TRBV7-9 | . | TGTGCCAGCAGCCATACAGGGTATAATTCACCCCTCCACTTT | CASSHTGYNSPLHF
TRBJ1-1 | . | TRBV19 | . | TGTGCCAGTAGACAGAACACTGAAGCTTTCTTT | CASRQNTEAFF
TRBJ1-5 | . | TRBV9 | . | TGTGCCAGCAGCCCTAGTGGGGTGGACAGTAGCAATCAGCCCCAGCATTTT | CASSPSGVDSSNQPQHF
TRBJ2-5 | few | TRBV7-2 | . | TGTGCCAGCAGCACGGACTGGAGGATTAAAGAGACCCAGTACTTC | CASSTDWRIKETQYF
TRBJ2-7 | . | TRBV11-2 | TRBD2 | TGTGCCAGCAGCCCCGGGACTAGCGGCTACGAGCAGTACTTC | CASSPGTSGYEQYF
TRBJ2-3 | few | TRBV7-3 | TRBD1 | TGTGCCAGCAGCCCAGGACAGGGGGCAGATACGCAGTATTTT | CASSPGQGADTQYF
TRBJ2-5 | . | TRBV20-1 | . | TGCAGTGCTGGCCGACCAGAGACCCAGTACTTC | CSAGRPETQYF
TRBJ2-2 | . | TRBV15 | . | TGTGCCACCAGCAGAGATTCGTCGACAGCGAACACCGGGGAGCTGTTTTTT | CATSRDSSTANTGELFF
TRBJ1-1 | many | TRBV2 | . | TGTGCCAGCAGTTTCTCAGCGGTCGAAGCTTTCTTT | CASSFSAVEAFF
TRBJ2-7 | . | TRBV29-1 | . | TGCAGCGTTGCCCGCGCCGACTCCGAGCAGTACTTC | CSVARADSEQYF
TRBJ1-2 | . | TRBV29-1 | . | TGCAGCGTTGAAGAGTGGCCGGGACAACCCTATGGCTACACCTTC | CSVEEWPGQPYGYTF
TRBJ1-2 | once | TRBV25-1 | . | TGTGCCAGCAGTGGCACAGCCGTTTCTAAAGGCTACACCTTC | CASSGTAVSKGYTF
TRBJ1-2 | . | TRBV25-1 | . | TGTGCCAGCAGTGAATGGAGGGGCAACTATGGCTACACCTTC | CASSEWRGNYGYTF
TRBJ2-1 | . | TRBV5-6 | . | TGTGCCAGCAGCCTGCCGGGACGTCTTCCGGGGTTCTTC | CASSLPGRLPGFF
TRBJ2-6 | . | TRBV6-4 | . | TGTGCCAGCAGTGAACGTATGGGGTCTGGGGCCAACGTCCTGACTTTC | CASSERMGSGANVLTF
TRBJ2-1 | . | TRBV7-7 | TRBD1 | TGTGCTAGCAGCCGGGACAGGGGATCGGAGCAGTTCTTC | CASSRDRGSEQFF
TRBJ2-5 | . | TRBV27 | . | TGTGCCAGCAGTTTACGGCAGGGGGAGACCCAGTACTTC | CASSLRQGETQYF
TRBJ1-2 | . | TRBV5-1 | TRBD1 | TGCGCCAGCAGCCCAATAGGACAGGACTATGGCTACACCTTC | CASSPIGQDYGYTF
TRBJ1-2 | . | TRBV6-5 | . | TGTGCCAGCAGTTACTCTTTACTTACAGGGCGCTATGGCTACACCTTC | CASSYSLLTGRYGYTF
TRBJ2-4 | once | TRBV30 | . | TGTGCCTGGAGGGGACCTTTAGCCAAAAACATTCAGTACTTC | CAWRGPLAKNIQYF
TRBJ2-7 | . | TRBV29-1 | . | TGCAGCGTGGGGTGGACGGTGAGCTCCTACGAGCAGTACTTC | CSVGWTVSSYEQYF
TRBJ2-1 | . | TRBV5-1 | TRBD2 | TGCGCCAGCAGCTTTTCTAGCGGGGAGTACAATGAGCAGTTCTTC | CASSFSSGEYNEQFF
TRBJ1-1 | . | TRBV25-1 | . | TGTGCCAGCAGTGAATCTAGAGGGCTGGCCACTGAAGCTTTCTTT | CASSESRGLATEAFF
TRBJ2-7 | . | TRBV11-1 | TRBD2 | TGTGCCAGCAGCCACCGTAGCGGGGAGAGCTCCTACGAGCAGTACTTC | CASSHRSGESSYEQYF
TRBJ1-2 | . | TRBV15 | . | TGTGCCACCAGCACACAGGGTCCAGGCGGGCGGGAAGGCTACACCTTC | CATSTQGPGGREGYTF
TRBJ2-3 | . | TRBV7-2 | TRBD2 | TGTGCCAGCAGCTTTAGCGGGGGGGGAGGAGATACGCAGTATTTT | CASSFSGGGGDTQYF